This T cell receptor (beta chain) was found in a study of T cell repertoires in cytomegalovirus infection. Background on the study: An indication of both CMV infection and matching HLA type came from public TCR beta signatures.

This clonotype was seen just once. The antigen is not known. The length of the CDR3 is 16 residues. Per the germline V gene, CDR1 is LGHNA and CDR2 is YSLEER. V was clipped by 1 base and J by 4 bases; unmatched bases: 9. TCRdb independently ran MiXCR on the reads; one entry per CDR3 protein. This table has 54,000 or so distinct CDR3 sequences, 33% appearing once. The clonotype comes from a human donor in good health (CMV status not recorded). Some clones in this sample may be carry-over from other donors' samples. The sequencing sample was made of PBMCs, sequenced either directly or after in vitro stimulation (not recorded which). J is TRBJ1-1 and V is TRBV4-3; 7 bases match TRBD1. DNA of the CDR3: TGCGCCAGCAGCCAAGGAGGGGGAACAGGGGTCACTGAAGCTTTCTTT. It translates to CASSQGGGTGVTEAFF.